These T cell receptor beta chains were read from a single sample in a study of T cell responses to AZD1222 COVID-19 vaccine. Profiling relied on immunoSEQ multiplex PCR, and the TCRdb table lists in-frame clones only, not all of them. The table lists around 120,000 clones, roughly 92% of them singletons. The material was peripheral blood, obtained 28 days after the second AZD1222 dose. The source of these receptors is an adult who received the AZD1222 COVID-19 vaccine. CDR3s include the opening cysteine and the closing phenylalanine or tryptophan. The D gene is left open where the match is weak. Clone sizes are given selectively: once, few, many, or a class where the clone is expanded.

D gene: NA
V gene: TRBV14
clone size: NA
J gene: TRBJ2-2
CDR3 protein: CASSTLYTGTNTGELFF
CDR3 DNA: TGTGCCAGCAGCACACTCTATACAGGGACCAACACCGGGGAGCTGTTTTTT

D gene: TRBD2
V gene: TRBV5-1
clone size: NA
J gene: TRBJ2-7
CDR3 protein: CASSLVAGSSYEQYF
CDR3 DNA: TGCGCCAGCAGCTTGGTAGCGGGGAGCTCCTACGAGCAGTACTTC

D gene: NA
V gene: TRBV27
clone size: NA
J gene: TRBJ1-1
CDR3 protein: CASSGRQSGTEAFF
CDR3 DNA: TGTGCCAGCAGTGGACGACAGTCTGGCACTGAAGCTTTCTTT

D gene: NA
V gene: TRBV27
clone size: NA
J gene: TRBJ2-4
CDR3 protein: CASSSSGKGENIQYF
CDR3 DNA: TGTGCCAGCAGTTCTAGCGGAAAGGGGGAAAACATTCAGTACTTC

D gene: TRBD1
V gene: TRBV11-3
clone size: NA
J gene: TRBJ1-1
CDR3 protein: CASSPDRLNEAFF
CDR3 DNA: TGTGCCAGCAGCCCGGACAGGCTCAATGAAGCTTTCTTT

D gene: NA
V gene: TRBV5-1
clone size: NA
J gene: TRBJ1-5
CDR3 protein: CASSLDSLSNQPQHF
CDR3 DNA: TGCGCCAGCAGCTTGGACAGCCTAAGCAATCAGCCCCAGCATTTT

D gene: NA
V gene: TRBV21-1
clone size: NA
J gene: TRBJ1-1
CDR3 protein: CASSKVYRDRSNFEAFF
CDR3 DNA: TGTGCCAGCAGCAAGGTGTACCGGGACAGGTCCAACTTTGAAGCTTTCTTT

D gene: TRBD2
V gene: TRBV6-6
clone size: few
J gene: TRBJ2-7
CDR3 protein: CAAKSGGSYEQYF
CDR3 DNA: TGTGCCGCCAAAAGCGGGGGATCCTACGAGCAGTACTTC

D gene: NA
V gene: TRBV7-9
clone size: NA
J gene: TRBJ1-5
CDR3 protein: CASSLLSNQPQHF
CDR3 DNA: TGTGCCAGCAGCTTACTCAGCAATCAGCCCCAGCATTTT

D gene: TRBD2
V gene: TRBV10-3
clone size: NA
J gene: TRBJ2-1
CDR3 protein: CAIRATSGGAWDEQFF
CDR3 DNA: TGTGCCATCAGGGCCACCAGCGGGGGGGCCTGGGATGAGCAGTTCTTC

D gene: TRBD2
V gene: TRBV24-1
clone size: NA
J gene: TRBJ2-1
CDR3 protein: CATRGAGSYNEQFF
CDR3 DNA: TGTGCCACCAGGGGAGCGGGATCCTACAATGAGCAGTTCTTC

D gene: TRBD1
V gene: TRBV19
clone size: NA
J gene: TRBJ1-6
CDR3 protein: CASTDRGIANSPLHF
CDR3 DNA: TGTGCCAGTACCGACAGGGGGATCGCGAATTCACCCCTCCACTTT

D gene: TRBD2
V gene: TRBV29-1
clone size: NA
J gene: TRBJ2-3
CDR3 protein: CSVAGLSGADTQYF
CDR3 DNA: TGCAGCGTCGCGGGACTATCCGGCGCAGATACGCAGTATTTT

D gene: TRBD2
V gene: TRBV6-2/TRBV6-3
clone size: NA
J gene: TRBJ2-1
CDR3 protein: CASSASASGGAIRNEQFF
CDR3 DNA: TGTGCCAGCAGTGCTTCTGCGAGCGGGGGGGCCATACGTAATGAGCAGTTCTTC

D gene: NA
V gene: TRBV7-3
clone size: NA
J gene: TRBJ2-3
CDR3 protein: CASSLVGGPTDTQYF
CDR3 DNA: TGTGCCAGCAGCTTAGTAGGAGGGCCCACAGATACGCAGTATTTT

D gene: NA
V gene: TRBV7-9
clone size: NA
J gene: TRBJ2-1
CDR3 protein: CASSLNVQWFF
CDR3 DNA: TGTGCCAGCAGCTTAAACGTGCAGTGGTTCTTC

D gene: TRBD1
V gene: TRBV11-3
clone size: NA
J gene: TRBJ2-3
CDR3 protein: CASSLEDRGSADTQYF
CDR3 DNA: TGTGCCAGCAGCTTAGAGGACAGGGGTTCGGCAGATACGCAGTATTTT

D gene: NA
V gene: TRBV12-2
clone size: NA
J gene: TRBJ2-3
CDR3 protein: CASRSPTSGRCTDTQYF
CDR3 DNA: TGTGCAAGTCGCTCCCCGACTAGCGGGAGATGCACAGATACGCAGTATTTT

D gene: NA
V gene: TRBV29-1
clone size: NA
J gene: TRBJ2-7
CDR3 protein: CSGRLGYEQYF
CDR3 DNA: TGCAGCGGCAGGTTAGGCTACGAGCAGTACTTC

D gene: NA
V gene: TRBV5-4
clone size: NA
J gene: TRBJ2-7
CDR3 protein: CASSFHSYEQYF
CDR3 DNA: TGTGCCAGCAGCTTCCACTCCTACGAGCAGTACTTC

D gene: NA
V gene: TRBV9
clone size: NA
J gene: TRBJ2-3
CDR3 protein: CASSQGTSTDTQYF
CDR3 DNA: TGTGCCAGCAGCCAAGGGACTAGCACAGATACGCAGTATTTT

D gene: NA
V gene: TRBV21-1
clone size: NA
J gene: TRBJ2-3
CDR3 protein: CASSSVFGDTSTDTQYF
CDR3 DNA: TGTGCCAGCAGCTCCGTATTTGGGGACACTAGCACAGATACGCAGTATTTT

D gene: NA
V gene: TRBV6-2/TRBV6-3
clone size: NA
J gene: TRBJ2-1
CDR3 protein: CASSRGPQGNEQFF
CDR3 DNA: TGTGCCAGCAGTAGGGGTCCCCAGGGGAATGAGCAGTTCTTC

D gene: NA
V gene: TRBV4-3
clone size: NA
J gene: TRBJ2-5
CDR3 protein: CASSQEKHQETQYF
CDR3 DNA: TGCGCCAGCAGCCAAGAGAAGCACCAAGAGACCCAGTACTTC

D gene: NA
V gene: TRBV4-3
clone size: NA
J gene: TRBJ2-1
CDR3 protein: CASSLSGPNEQFF
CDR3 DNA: TGCGCCAGCAGCCTGTCGGGGCCCAATGAGCAGTTCTTC

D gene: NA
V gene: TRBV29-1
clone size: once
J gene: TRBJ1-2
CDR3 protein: CSVEERVGYTF
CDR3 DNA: TGCAGCGTTGAGGAGAGGGTTGGCTACACCTTC

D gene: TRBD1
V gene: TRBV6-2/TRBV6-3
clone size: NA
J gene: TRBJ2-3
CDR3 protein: CASSYVAGQGFSTDTQYF
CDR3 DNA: TGTGCCAGCAGTTACGTCGCGGGACAGGGCTTTAGCACAGATACGCAGTATTTT

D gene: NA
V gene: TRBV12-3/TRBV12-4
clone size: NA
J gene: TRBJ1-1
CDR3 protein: CASSLQSNTEAFF
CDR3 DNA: TGTGCCAGCAGTTTACAGTCGAACACTGAAGCTTTCTTT

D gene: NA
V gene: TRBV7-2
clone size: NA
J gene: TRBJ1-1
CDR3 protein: CASSSRLPEAFF
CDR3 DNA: TGTGCCAGCAGCTCCCGGCTACCTGAAGCTTTCTTT

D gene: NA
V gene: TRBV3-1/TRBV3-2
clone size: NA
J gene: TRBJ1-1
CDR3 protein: CASSQDVDGRRAFF
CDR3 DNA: TGTGCCAGCAGCCAAGATGTAGATGGCAGAAGAGCTTTCTTT

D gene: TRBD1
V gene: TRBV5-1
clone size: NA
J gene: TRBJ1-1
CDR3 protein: CASSSGQGGGNTEAFF
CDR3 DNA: TGCGCCAGCAGCTCCGGACAGGGAGGCGGCAACACTGAAGCTTTCTTT

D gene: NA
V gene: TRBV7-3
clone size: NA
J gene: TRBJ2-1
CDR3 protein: CASSPLGFKANEQFF
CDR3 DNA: TGTGCCAGCAGCCCCCTAGGGTTCAAAGCCAATGAGCAGTTCTTC

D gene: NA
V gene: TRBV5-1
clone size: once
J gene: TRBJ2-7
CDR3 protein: CASSFGDTSYEQYF
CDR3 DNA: TGCGCCAGCAGCTTCGGGGACACGTCCTACGAGCAGTACTTC

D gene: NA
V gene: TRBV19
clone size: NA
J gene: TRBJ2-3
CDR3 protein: CASSLAPSTDTQYF
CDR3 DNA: TGTGCCAGTAGTCTAGCGCCCAGCACAGATACGCAGTATTTT

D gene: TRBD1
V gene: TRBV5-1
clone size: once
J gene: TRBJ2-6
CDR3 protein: CASSFLQGSGANVLTF
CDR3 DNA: TGCGCCAGCAGCTTCCTACAGGGGAGCGGGGCCAACGTCCTGACTTTC

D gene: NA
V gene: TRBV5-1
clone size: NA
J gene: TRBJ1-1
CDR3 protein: CASSSREVGRGTEAFF
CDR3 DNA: TGCGCCAGCAGCTCCCGCGAAGTAGGGAGAGGGACTGAAGCTTTCTTT

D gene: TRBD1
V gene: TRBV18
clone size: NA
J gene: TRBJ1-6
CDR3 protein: CASSLREGADNSPLHF
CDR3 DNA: TGTGCCAGCTCACTACGGGAGGGGGCCGATAATTCACCCCTCCACTTT

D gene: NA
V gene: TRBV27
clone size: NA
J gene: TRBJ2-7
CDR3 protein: CASSLRASDYEQYF
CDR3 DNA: TGTGCCAGCAGTTTAAGAGCCAGCGACTACGAGCAGTACTTC

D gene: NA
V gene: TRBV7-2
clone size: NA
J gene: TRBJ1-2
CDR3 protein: CASQTGSNYGYTF
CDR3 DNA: TGTGCCAGCCAGACCGGGTCTAACTATGGCTACACCTTC

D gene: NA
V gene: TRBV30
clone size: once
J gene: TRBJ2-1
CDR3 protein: CAGESTGVYEQFF
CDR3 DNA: TGTGCCGGGGAAAGTACTGGGGTCTATGAGCAGTTCTTC

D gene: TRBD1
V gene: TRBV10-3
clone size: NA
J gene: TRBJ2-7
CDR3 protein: CAISDSLGRDRLYF
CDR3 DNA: TGTGCCATCAGTGACTCCCTCGGACGGGACAGGTTGTACTTC

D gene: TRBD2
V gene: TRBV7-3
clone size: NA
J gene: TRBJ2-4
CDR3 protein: CASSLSGGSKNIQYF
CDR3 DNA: TGTGCCAGCAGCTTATCGGGAGGATCCAAAAACATTCAGTACTTC

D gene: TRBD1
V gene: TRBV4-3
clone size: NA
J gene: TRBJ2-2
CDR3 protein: CASSLTRTGSGELFF
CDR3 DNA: TGCGCCAGCAGCCTTACGAGGACAGGGTCCGGGGAGCTGTTTTTT

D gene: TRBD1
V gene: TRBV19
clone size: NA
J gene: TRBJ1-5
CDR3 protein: CASRDRGGQPQHF
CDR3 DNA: TGTGCCAGTAGGGACAGGGGGGGACAGCCCCAGCATTTT

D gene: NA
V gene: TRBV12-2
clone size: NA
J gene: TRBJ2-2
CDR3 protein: CASRLFERGGGGELFF
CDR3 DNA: TGTGCAAGTCGCTTGTTCGAGCGGGGGGGAGGCGGGGAGCTGTTTTTT

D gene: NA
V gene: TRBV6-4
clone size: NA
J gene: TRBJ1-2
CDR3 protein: CASSDHGGSPSNYGYTF
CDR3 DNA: TGTGCCAGCAGTGACCACGGGGGCAGCCCCTCTAACTATGGCTACACCTTC

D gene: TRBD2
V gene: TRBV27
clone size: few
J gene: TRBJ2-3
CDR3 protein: CASTPRGPDSGLTDTQYF
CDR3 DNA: TGTGCCAGCACGCCACGAGGACCGGATAGCGGGCTCACAGATACGCAGTATTTT

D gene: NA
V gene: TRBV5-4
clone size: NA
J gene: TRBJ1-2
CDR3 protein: CASSLRRGVDYGYTF
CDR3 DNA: TGTGCCAGCAGCTTGAGGAGAGGGGTGGACTATGGCTACACCTTC

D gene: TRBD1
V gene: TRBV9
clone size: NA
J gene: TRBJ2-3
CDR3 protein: CASSVSHRGTDTQYF
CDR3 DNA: TGTGCCAGCAGCGTAAGTCACAGGGGGACAGATACGCAGTATTTT

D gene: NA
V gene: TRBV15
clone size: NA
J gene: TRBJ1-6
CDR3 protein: CATSRDHGYNSPLHF
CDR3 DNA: TGTGCCACCAGCAGAGATCACGGCTATAATTCACCCCTCCACTTT